The 11 T cell receptor beta chains in this list originate from one sample, sequenced in a study of blood T cell repertoires in COVID-19. Data came from immunoSEQ multiplex PCR; TCRdb stores just in-frame clones and leaves some out. The sample carries about 260,000 clones, around 93% recorded once. What was sequenced was PBMCs or T cells enriched from blood (not recorded which). These receptor sequences come from a man aged 35-49 years who had been exposed to COVID-19.

The V call is TRBV7-9, the J call TRBJ1-6; D is possibly TRBD1 (5 bases). Germline assignment: CDR1 SEHNR and CDR2 FQNEAQ (reference sequence). There are 17 residues in the CDR3. V lost 0 bases and J 2 bases, leaving 11 bases between the germline ends. The CDR3 protein is CASSLAEVGAYNSPLHF. CDR3 coding DNA: TGTGCCAGCAGCTTAGCGGAAGTAGGGGCCTATAATTCACCCCTCCACTTT.

The gene calls are TRBV6-2 or TRBV6-3 and TRBJ1-4; D is unclear. V was cut by 5 bases and J by 5 bases, with 12 bases left in between. The CDR3 is 14 amino acids. Germline values: CDR1 MNHEY, CDR2 SVGEGT. Here the CDR3 DNA reads TGTGCCAGCAGTAGCTCGACTCGGAATGAAAAACTGTTTTTT. Protein sequence: CASSSSTRNEKLFF.

In its sample, this clone was seen a few times. The gene calls are TRBV30 and TRBJ1-1, with D perhaps matching TRBD1 (5 bases). V gave up 3 bases and J gave up 5 bases, with 22 bases separating them. Germline-derived CDR1 and CDR2 are GTSNPN and SVGIG (reference sequence). This CDR3 region has 16 residues. CDR3 sequence (DNA): TGTGCCTGGAGCCACGGAGGGGTTGTGGGTCGGACTGAAGCTTTCTTT. Protein sequence: CAWSHGGVVGRTEAFF.

In this sample, this clone turned up once. The gene calls are TRBV7-9 and TRBJ1-2, with D hard to call. Germline values: CDR1 SEHNR, CDR2 FQNEAQ (reference sequence). V was pared by 1 base and J by 4 bases, with 10 bases between. The CDR3 covers 14 residues. CDR3 nucleotides: TGTGCCAGCAGCTTAGTTGGGCAGCTCTATGGCTACACCTTC. Amino acid sequence: CASSLVGQLYGYTF.

The chain has TRBV7-2 and TRBJ2-7; possibly TRBD1 for D (7 bases). The CDR3 is 17 amino acids. V lost 1 base, J lost 3 bases, and 19 bases lay in between. Germline-derived CDR1 and CDR2 are SGHTA and FQGNSA. For the CDR3, the DNA is TGTGCCAGCAGCTTAGGGCGGGATCCATCAGGGGGCTACGAGCAGTACTTC. Translating gives CASSLGRDPSGGYEQYF.

The chain employs TRBV9 and TRBJ1-1, with D unclear. The V and J ends lost 4 bases and 0 bases respectively, with 10 bases between them. CDR3 length equals 14 residues. In germline, CDR1 is SGDLS, CDR2 YYNGEE. DNA for the CDR3: TGTGCCAGCAGCCCAGGACTGGTGAACACTGAAGCTTTCTTT. Translated, it gives CASSPGLVNTEAFF.

This clone occurred a few times. The rearrangement links TRBV18 to TRBJ1-4, with D perhaps TRBD1 (5 bases). Per germline, CDR1 KGHSH and CDR2 LQKENI. Deletions cut 5 bases from V and 7 bases from J, with 17 bases between. The CDR3 runs 15 residues. CDR3 loop: CASSGAGLAGEKLFF. CDR3 DNA: TGTGCCAGCTCAGGGGCGGGACTCGCCGGTGAAAAACTGTTTTTT.

The rearrangement links TRBV4-2 to TRBJ2-1; D gene ambiguous. Germline lookup yields CDR1 LGHNA and CDR2 YNFKEQ. This CDR3 is 15 amino acids long. Trimming cost V 0 bases and J 7 bases, with 13 bases left between them. The CDR3 protein is CASSQDIGDSNEQFF. Written as DNA, the CDR3 is TGTGCCAGCAGCCAAGATATTGGAGACTCGAATGAGCAGTTCTTC.

V and J are TRBV19 and TRBJ1-6; 8 positions match TRBD1. Germline V gene lookup returns CDR1 LNHDA and CDR2 SQIVND (reference sequence). J gave up 14 bases and V 4 bases, and 7 bases lay outside the gene matches. The CDR3 loop spans 13 amino acids. CDR3 amino acids: CASSSGQGWALHF. CDR3 nucleotide sequence: TGTGCCAGTAGTAGTGGACAGGGTTGGGCCCTCCACTTT. Combining the CDR3 with reference TRBV19 and TRBJ1-6 gives the whole variable domain DGGITQSPKYLFRKEGQNVTLSCEQNLNHDAMYWYRQDPGQGLRLIYYSQIVNDFQKGDIAEGYSVSREKKESFPLTVTSAQKNPTAFYLCASSSGQGWALHFGNGTRLTVT.

The V gene is TRBV19, the J gene TRBJ1-5, with a possible D match to TRBD1 (5 bases). The V gene's germline CDR1 is LNHDA and CDR2 SQIVND (reference sequence). Trimming took off 6 bases at V and 4 bases at J, with 13 bases between the two ends. The length of the CDR3 is 14 residues. CDR3 loop: CASREQAGNQPQHF. For the CDR3, the DNA is TGTGCCAGTAGGGAACAGGCAGGGAATCAGCCCCAGCATTTT.

In its sample, this clone was seen once. The V and J genes are TRBV19 and TRBJ2-7; perhaps TRBD2 as D (6 bases). The CDR3 sequence is 16 residues long. Germline loops: CDR1 LNHDA, CDR2 SQIVND (reference sequence). Trimming removed 7 bases from V and 1 base from J, with 20 bases in between. The CDR3 coding sequence is TGTGCCAGTACCAAAAAGGCCGGGACTTATTCCTACGAGCAGTACTTC. This gives the protein CASTKKAGTYSYEQYF.